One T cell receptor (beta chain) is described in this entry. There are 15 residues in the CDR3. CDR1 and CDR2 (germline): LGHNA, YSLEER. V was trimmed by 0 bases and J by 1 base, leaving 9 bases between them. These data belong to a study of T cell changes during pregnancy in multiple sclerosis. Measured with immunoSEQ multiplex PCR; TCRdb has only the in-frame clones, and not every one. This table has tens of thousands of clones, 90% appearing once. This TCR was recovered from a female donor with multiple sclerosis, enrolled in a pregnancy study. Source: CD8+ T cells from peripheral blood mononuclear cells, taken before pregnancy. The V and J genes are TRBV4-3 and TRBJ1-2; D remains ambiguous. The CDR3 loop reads CASSQDAGSNYGYTF. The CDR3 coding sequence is TGCGCCAGCAGCCAAGATGCTGGCAGTAACTATGGCTACACCTTC.